The text below deals with one T cell receptor (beta chain). There are 15 residues in the CDR3. Germline CDR1 is MDHEN and CDR2 is SYDVKM. Trimming at V came to 5 bases and at J to 7 bases, leaving 8 bases not matched to a gene. The sample comes from a study of cytomegalovirus exposure and HLA in healthy donors. Primers for the PCR totalled 60 Vbeta and 13 Jbeta. TCRdb keeps only in-frame clones here, not all; method: immunoSEQ multiplex PCR. The sample comprises more than 95,000 clones, 60% to 80% of which are singletons, and around 4.9% rests with the top ten. The chain carries TRBV28 and TRBJ1-4; 9 bases map to TRBD1. The sequenced material came from PBMCs. The sequence came from a man in his fifties or sixties in good health and CMV-seropositive. The CDR3 DNA follows: TGTGCCAGCAGTCCTGGGACAGGGAGTCGTGAAAAACTGTTTTTT. Translating it yields CASSPGTGSREKLFF.